The rows below give T cell receptor beta chains drawn from one sample of a study of pediatric ulcerative colitis. The repertoire was sequenced with immunoSEQ multiplex PCR; TCRdb's copy has only in-frame clones and lacks some. Of some 35,000 clones in the sample, about three quarters were seen once. The sequenced sample was gut tissue. The receptors here all came from a boy aged 5 to 17 with mild ulcerative colitis. The CDR3 runs from the conserved cysteine through the conserved F or W. Each record gives: clone size, J gene, D gene, V gene, CDR3 DNA, CDR3 protein. A D gene is named only where the DNA matches it firmly. Expanded clones are given a class, and other clones once, few, many or no size at all.

abundance: .; j_gene: TRBJ1-6; d_gene: .; v_gene: TRBV19; CDR3nt: TGTGCCAGTAGTGCCGGGACCGGGAAAAATAATTCACCCCTCCACTTT; CDR3aa: CASSAGTGKNNSPLHF
abundance: .; j_gene: TRBJ1-6; d_gene: .; v_gene: TRBV7-9; CDR3nt: TGTGCCAGCAGCTTAGTCTCTAATTCACCCCTCCACTTT; CDR3aa: CASSLVSNSPLHF
abundance: .; j_gene: TRBJ1-2; d_gene: .; v_gene: TRBV5-1; CDR3nt: TGCGCCAGCAGCTGGGGGGCCTATGGCTACACCTTC; CDR3aa: CASSWGAYGYTF
abundance: .; j_gene: TRBJ1-2; d_gene: .; v_gene: TRBV5-4; CDR3nt: TGTGCCAGCAGCTTTACAGGGAATAACTATGGCTACACCTTC; CDR3aa: CASSFTGNNYGYTF
abundance: .; j_gene: TRBJ1-1; d_gene: .; v_gene: TRBV5-1; CDR3nt: TGCGCCAGCAGCAGTGGACCAAGGGCGGAGGACACTGAAGCTTTCTTT; CDR3aa: CASSSGPRAEDTEAFF
abundance: .; j_gene: TRBJ1-3; d_gene: .; v_gene: TRBV15; CDR3nt: TGTGCCGCCGCCAGAGGCACTGGAAACACCATATATTTT; CDR3aa: CAAARGTGNTIYF
abundance: .; j_gene: TRBJ1-2; d_gene: TRBD1; v_gene: TRBV10-1; CDR3nt: TGCGCCAGCAGTCCGGGACAGGGAGATGGCTACACCTTC; CDR3aa: CASSPGQGDGYTF
abundance: .; j_gene: TRBJ1-3; d_gene: TRBD1; v_gene: TRBV11-2; CDR3nt: TGTGCCAGCAGCCGTACCGGGACAGGGGCTGGAAACACCATATATTTT; CDR3aa: CASSRTGTGAGNTIYF
abundance: once; j_gene: TRBJ2-6; d_gene: .; v_gene: TRBV30; CDR3nt: TGTGCCTGTCTCGACTGGGCCAACGTCCTGACTTTC; CDR3aa: CACLDWANVLTF
abundance: .; j_gene: TRBJ2-5; d_gene: .; v_gene: TRBV4-1; CDR3nt: TGCGCCAGCAGCCAAGGGGGGGCTGGGCAAGAGACCCAGTACTTC; CDR3aa: CASSQGGAGQETQYF
abundance: .; j_gene: TRBJ2-7; d_gene: .; v_gene: TRBV6-1; CDR3nt: TGTGCCAACGCCGAGGACGGAAGAGACGAGCAGTACTTC; CDR3aa: CANAEDGRDEQYF
abundance: once; j_gene: TRBJ1-4; d_gene: TRBD1; v_gene: TRBV27; CDR3nt: TGTGCCAGCAGTCAGACAGGGATAAGAGCTAATGAAAAACTGTTTTTT; CDR3aa: CASSQTGIRANEKLFF
abundance: .; j_gene: TRBJ2-5; d_gene: TRBD1; v_gene: TRBV7-9; CDR3nt: TGTGCCAGCAGCTTAAACCTCCGGGACAGGGGGACCCAGTACTTC; CDR3aa: CASSLNLRDRGTQYF
abundance: .; j_gene: TRBJ1-6; d_gene: .; v_gene: TRBV6-6; CDR3nt: TGTGCCAGCAGGGGGCCCGGGGGACCCCTCCACTTT; CDR3aa: CASRGPGGPLHF
abundance: few; j_gene: TRBJ1-6; d_gene: .; v_gene: TRBV11-2; CDR3nt: TGTGCCAGCAGCTCCATTGCGAGCGGGACGAATAATTCACCCCTCCACTTT; CDR3aa: CASSSIASGTNNSPLHF
abundance: .; j_gene: TRBJ2-3; d_gene: TRBD1; v_gene: TRBV19; CDR3nt: TGTGCCAGTAGTATTAGGGACAGTAGCACAGATACGCAGTATTTT; CDR3aa: CASSIRDSSTDTQYF
abundance: few; j_gene: TRBJ2-7; d_gene: TRBD2; v_gene: TRBV19; CDR3nt: TGTGCCAGTAGCCTGGGACTAGCGGTTGACTACGAGCAGTACTTC; CDR3aa: CASSLGLAVDYEQYF
abundance: .; j_gene: TRBJ1-5; d_gene: TRBD1; v_gene: TRBV11-1; CDR3nt: TGTGCCAGCAGCTTAGGGGGACAGGGCAATCAGCCCCAGCATTTT; CDR3aa: CASSLGGQGNQPQHF
abundance: once; j_gene: TRBJ2-7; d_gene: .; v_gene: TRBV11-3; CDR3nt: TGTGCCAGCAGCTCGGGGAGGTGGGTATACGAGCAGTACTTC; CDR3aa: CASSSGRWVYEQYF
abundance: .; j_gene: TRBJ1-2; d_gene: .; v_gene: TRBV5-1; CDR3nt: TGCGCCAGCAGCTTGGAAGGGGGACGACCCTATGGCTACACCTTC; CDR3aa: CASSLEGGRPYGYTF
abundance: once; j_gene: TRBJ1-6; d_gene: .; v_gene: TRBV7-8; CDR3nt: TGTGCCAGCAGCTTAGGGCAGGCTCCTTCACCCCTCCACTTT; CDR3aa: CASSLGQAPSPLHF
abundance: .; j_gene: TRBJ2-7; d_gene: .; v_gene: TRBV5-8; CDR3nt: TGTGCCAGCAGCCTCCTTCCCGATACCTACGAGCAGTACTTC; CDR3aa: CASSLLPDTYEQYF
abundance: once; j_gene: TRBJ1-2; d_gene: TRBD1; v_gene: TRBV28; CDR3nt: TGTGCCAGCAGTTCTACCGGGACAGGGGTTTATGGCTACACCTTC; CDR3aa: CASSSTGTGVYGYTF
abundance: .; j_gene: TRBJ2-6; d_gene: .; v_gene: TRBV5-6; CDR3nt: TGTGCCAGCAGCACCCCAGGTTCTGGGGCCAACGTCCTGACTTTC; CDR3aa: CASSTPGSGANVLTF
abundance: .; j_gene: TRBJ1-1; d_gene: .; v_gene: TRBV6-6; CDR3nt: TGTGCCAGCAGTGTGTCGGGGAACACTGAAGCTTTCTTT; CDR3aa: CASSVSGNTEAFF
abundance: .; j_gene: TRBJ1-4; d_gene: .; v_gene: TRBV7-9; CDR3nt: TGTGCCAGCAGCTTAGCGGGGGTAACTAATGAAAAACTGTTTTTT; CDR3aa: CASSLAGVTNEKLFF
abundance: .; j_gene: TRBJ1-1; d_gene: .; v_gene: TRBV29-1; CDR3nt: TGCAGCGTATACAGGGCCCGCACTGAAGCTTTCTTT; CDR3aa: CSVYRARTEAFF
abundance: .; j_gene: TRBJ1-2; d_gene: .; v_gene: TRBV5-8; CDR3nt: TGTGCCAGCTCCCAGGGAACAGGCTATGGCTACACCTTC; CDR3aa: CASSQGTGYGYTF
abundance: once; j_gene: TRBJ2-5; d_gene: TRBD2; v_gene: TRBV6-5; CDR3nt: TGTGCCAGCACCCCATCGGGGGGACGGGAGACCCAGTACTTC; CDR3aa: CASTPSGGRETQYF
abundance: .; j_gene: TRBJ1-3; d_gene: .; v_gene: TRBV10-3; CDR3nt: TGTGCCATCAGGGCGGACGATCACGGAAACACCATATATTTT; CDR3aa: CAIRADDHGNTIYF
abundance: .; j_gene: TRBJ2-2; d_gene: .; v_gene: TRBV7-8; CDR3nt: TGTGCCAGCAGCACCTTAAAAGGACGGAACACCGGGGAGCTGTTTTTT; CDR3aa: CASSTLKGRNTGELFF
abundance: .; j_gene: TRBJ1-2; d_gene: .; v_gene: TRBV16; CDR3nt: TGTGCCAGCAGCCAATGGGAAATGAGGGGGAACTATGGCTACACCTTC; CDR3aa: CASSQWEMRGNYGYTF
abundance: .; j_gene: TRBJ1-6; d_gene: TRBD1; v_gene: TRBV30; CDR3nt: TGTGCCTGGAGTGTAGGGGGCGCCTATAATTCACCCCTCCACTTT; CDR3aa: CAWSVGGAYNSPLHF
abundance: .; j_gene: TRBJ2-1; d_gene: .; v_gene: TRBV29-1; CDR3nt: TGCAGCGTTGGTACCCCCCTCAGGGATGAGCAGTTCTTC; CDR3aa: CSVGTPLRDEQFF
abundance: few; j_gene: TRBJ1-6; d_gene: .; v_gene: TRBV12-5; CDR3nt: TGTGCTAGTGGAGAGAAGGGGGTTAGTAATTCACCCCTCCACTTT; CDR3aa: CASGEKGVSNSPLHF
abundance: .; j_gene: TRBJ1-2; d_gene: TRBD1; v_gene: TRBV14; CDR3nt: TGTGCCAGCAGCCAAGAGGGGGGACAGGACTATGGCTACACCTTC; CDR3aa: CASSQEGGQDYGYTF
abundance: .; j_gene: TRBJ2-2; d_gene: .; v_gene: TRBV19; CDR3nt: TGTGCCAGTAGTCCAGGCACCGGGGAGCTGTTTTTT; CDR3aa: CASSPGTGELFF
abundance: once; j_gene: TRBJ2-7; d_gene: TRBD2; v_gene: TRBV11-2; CDR3nt: TGTGCCAGCAGCTTAGTTGGGGGGGTGACCTACGAGCAGTACTTC; CDR3aa: CASSLVGGVTYEQYF
abundance: .; j_gene: TRBJ1-3; d_gene: .; v_gene: TRBV30; CDR3nt: TGTGCCTGGAGACTACTAGGGTCCTCTGGAAACACCATATATTTT; CDR3aa: CAWRLLGSSGNTIYF
abundance: once; j_gene: TRBJ1-2; d_gene: TRBD1; v_gene: TRBV18; CDR3nt: TGTGCCAGCTCACCTTGGGACAGGTCTGGTGAGCACTATGGCTACACCTTC; CDR3aa: CASSPWDRSGEHYGYTF
abundance: .; j_gene: TRBJ1-5; d_gene: TRBD1; v_gene: TRBV5-1; CDR3nt: TGCGCCAGCAGCCCGGGGACAGGGGGCTCTTGGCCCCAGCATTTT; CDR3aa: CASSPGTGGSWPQHF
abundance: .; j_gene: TRBJ2-1; d_gene: .; v_gene: TRBV2; CDR3nt: TGTGCCAGCATCAATCGTCGGCAGTCAAGGGAGAATGAGCAGTTCTTC; CDR3aa: CASINRRQSRENEQFF
abundance: .; j_gene: TRBJ1-1; d_gene: .; v_gene: TRBV11-3; CDR3nt: TGTGCCAGCAGCTTTGGAGGGGGGCTGAACACTGAAGCTTTCTTT; CDR3aa: CASSFGGGLNTEAFF
abundance: .; j_gene: TRBJ1-6; d_gene: .; v_gene: TRBV2; CDR3nt: TGTGCCAGCAGTGTTGAGGGGGGCCGGAATAATTCACCCCTCCACTTT; CDR3aa: CASSVEGGRNNSPLHF
abundance: .; j_gene: TRBJ1-1; d_gene: .; v_gene: TRBV2; CDR3nt: TGTGCCAGCAGCGAGGACCTTAGGAGCGCTGAAGCTTTCTTT; CDR3aa: CASSEDLRSAEAFF
abundance: .; j_gene: TRBJ2-1; d_gene: .; v_gene: TRBV6-4; CDR3nt: TGTGCCAGCAGCAAGGGCCTGGGGGAGCAGTTCTTC; CDR3aa: CASSKGLGEQFF
abundance: .; j_gene: TRBJ1-4; d_gene: .; v_gene: TRBV2; CDR3nt: TGTGCCAGCAGTTCCCTTCGCGTTGCTGGTAATGAAAAACTGTTTTTT; CDR3aa: CASSSLRVAGNEKLFF
abundance: .; j_gene: TRBJ1-1; d_gene: .; v_gene: TRBV7-2; CDR3nt: TGTGCCAGCAGCTTAACCAGGGTATTGGGCACTGAAGCTTTCTTT; CDR3aa: CASSLTRVLGTEAFF
abundance: .; j_gene: TRBJ2-1; d_gene: TRBD2; v_gene: TRBV5-1; CDR3nt: TGCGCCAGCAGCTTCACTAGCGGGGGGGCCCCGGGCAATGAGCAGTTCTTC; CDR3aa: CASSFTSGGAPGNEQFF
abundance: few; j_gene: TRBJ2-1; d_gene: TRBD2; v_gene: TRBV7-2; CDR3nt: TGTGCCAGCAGCCCCCGACTAGCGGGGGGGTCCAATGAGCAGTTCTTC; CDR3aa: CASSPRLAGGSNEQFF
abundance: once; j_gene: TRBJ2-1; d_gene: TRBD2; v_gene: TRBV2; CDR3nt: TGTGCCAGCCTAGCGGGGGGTGGGAATGAGCAGTTCTTC; CDR3aa: CASLAGGGNEQFF
abundance: .; j_gene: TRBJ2-7; d_gene: .; v_gene: TRBV10-2; CDR3nt: TGCGCCAGCAGTGAGTCAAGGGCAGCATATCAGACCTACGAGCAGTACTTC; CDR3aa: CASSESRAAYQTYEQYF
abundance: .; j_gene: TRBJ2-7; d_gene: .; v_gene: TRBV6-6; CDR3nt: TGTGCCAGCAGTTACTCGGGCAACTACGAGCAGTACTTC; CDR3aa: CASSYSGNYEQYF
abundance: .; j_gene: TRBJ1-5; d_gene: TRBD1; v_gene: TRBV2; CDR3nt: TGTGCCAGCAGCTCAATCCCTCGGGAGGGGGCAAGGCAGCCCCAGCATTTT; CDR3aa: CASSSIPREGARQPQHF
abundance: .; j_gene: TRBJ1-1; d_gene: .; v_gene: TRBV30; CDR3nt: TGTGCCTGGAGTTTAGGTAATACTGAAGCTTTCTTT; CDR3aa: CAWSLGNTEAFF
abundance: .; j_gene: TRBJ2-5; d_gene: TRBD1; v_gene: TRBV7-8; CDR3nt: TGTGCCAGCAGCGTGCAGGGGGCCGTGGAGACCCAGTACTTC; CDR3aa: CASSVQGAVETQYF
abundance: .; j_gene: TRBJ1-1; d_gene: TRBD1; v_gene: TRBV5-1; CDR3nt: TGCGCCAGCAGCTTGGAGGGACAGGATATAAACACTGAAGCTTTCTTT; CDR3aa: CASSLEGQDINTEAFF